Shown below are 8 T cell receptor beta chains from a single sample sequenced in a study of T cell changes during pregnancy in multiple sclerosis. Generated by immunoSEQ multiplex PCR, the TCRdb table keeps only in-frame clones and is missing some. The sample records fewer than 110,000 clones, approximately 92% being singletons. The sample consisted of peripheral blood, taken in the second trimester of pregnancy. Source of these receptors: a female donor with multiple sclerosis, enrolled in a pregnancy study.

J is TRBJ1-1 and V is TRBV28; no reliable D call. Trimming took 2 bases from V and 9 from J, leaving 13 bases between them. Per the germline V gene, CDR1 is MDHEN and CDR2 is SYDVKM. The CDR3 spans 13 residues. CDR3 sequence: CASSLGLPYKAFF. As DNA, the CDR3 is TGTGCCAGCAGTTTAGGTCTTCCCTATAAAGCTTTCTTT.

CDR3 residues: CASSQEDRVNYEQYF. CDR3 nucleotide sequence: TGCGCCAGCAGCCAAGAGGACAGGGTGAACTACGAGCAGTACTTC. The rearrangement joins TRBV4-1 to TRBJ2-7; 8 positions agree with TRBD1. V lost 0 bases to trimming and J lost 3 bases; unmatched junction nucleotides: 4. This CDR3 has 15 residues. In germline, CDR1 is MGHRA, CDR2 YSYEKL.

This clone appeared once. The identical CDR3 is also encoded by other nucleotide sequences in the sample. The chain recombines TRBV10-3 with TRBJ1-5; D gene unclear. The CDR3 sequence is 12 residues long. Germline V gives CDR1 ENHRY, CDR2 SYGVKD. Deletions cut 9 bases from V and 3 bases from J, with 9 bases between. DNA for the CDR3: TGTGCCATTCGACAAGACAATCAGCCCCAGCATTTT. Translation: CAIRQDNQPQHF.

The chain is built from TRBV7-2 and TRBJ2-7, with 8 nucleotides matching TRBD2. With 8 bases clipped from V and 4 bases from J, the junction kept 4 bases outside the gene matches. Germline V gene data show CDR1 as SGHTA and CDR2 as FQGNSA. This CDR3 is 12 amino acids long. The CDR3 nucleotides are TGTGCCAGCGGGACTAGAATGTACGAGCAGTACTTC. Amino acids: CASGTRMYEQYF. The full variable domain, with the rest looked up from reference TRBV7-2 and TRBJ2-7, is GAGVSQSPSNKVTEKGKDVELRCDPISGHTALYWYRQSLGQGLEFLIYFQGNSAPDKSGLPSDRFSAERTGGSVSTLTIQRTQQEDSAVYLCASGTRMYEQYFGPGTRLTVT.

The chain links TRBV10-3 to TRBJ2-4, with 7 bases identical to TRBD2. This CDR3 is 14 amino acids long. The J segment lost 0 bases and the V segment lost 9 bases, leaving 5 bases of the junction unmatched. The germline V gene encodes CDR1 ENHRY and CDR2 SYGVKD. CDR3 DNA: TGTGCCATTGGCGGGAGTGGAGCCAAAAACATTCAGTACTTC. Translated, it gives CAIGGSGAKNIQYF.

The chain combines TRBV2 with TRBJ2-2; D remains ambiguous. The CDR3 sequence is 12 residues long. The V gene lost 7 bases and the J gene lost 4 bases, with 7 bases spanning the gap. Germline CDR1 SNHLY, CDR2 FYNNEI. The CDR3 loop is CASKSGTGELFF. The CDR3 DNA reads TGTGCCAGCAAATCGGGCACCGGGGAGCTGTTTTTT.

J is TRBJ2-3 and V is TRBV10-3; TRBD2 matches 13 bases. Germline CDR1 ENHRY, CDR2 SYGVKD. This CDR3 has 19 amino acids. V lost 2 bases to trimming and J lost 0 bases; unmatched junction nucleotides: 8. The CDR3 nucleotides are TGTGCCATCAGTGAGACTAGCGGGGGGGCAGGTTCTAGCACAGATACGCAGTATTTT. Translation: CAISETSGGAGSSTDTQYF.

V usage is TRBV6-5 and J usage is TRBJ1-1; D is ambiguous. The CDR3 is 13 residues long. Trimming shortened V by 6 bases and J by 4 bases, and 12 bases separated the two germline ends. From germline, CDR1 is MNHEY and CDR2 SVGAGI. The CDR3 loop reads CASRTREATEAFF. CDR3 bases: TGTGCCAGCAGGACCCGGGAGGCCACTGAAGCTTTCTTT.